A single sample gave rise to the 20 T cell receptor beta chains below, sequenced in a study of blood T cell repertoires in COVID-19. TCRdb keeps only in-frame clones here, not all; method: immunoSEQ multiplex PCR. The table has about 370,000 clones, about 87% seen once. Material for sequencing was peripheral blood. These receptors were taken from a woman in her 30s with COVID-19, enrolled during active disease.

The chain uses TRBV30 and TRBJ2-6; D is undetermined. The CDR3 covers 13 residues. Trimming stripped 8 bases from V and 0 bases from J, with 8 bases between. Germline V lookup: CDR1 GTSNPN, CDR2 SVGIG (reference sequence). The CDR3 bases are TGTGCCATAGAGGTCTCTGGGGCCAACGTCCTGACTTTC. Encoded protein: CAIEVSGANVLTF.

The chain carries TRBV27 and TRBJ1-5, with D possibly being TRBD1 (6 bases). CDR3 length: 14 residues. V lost 5 bases and J 2 bases, leaving 10 bases between the germline ends. CDR1 MNHEY and CDR2 SMNVEV come from the germline V gene (reference sequence). CDR3 amino acids: CASSTGTGNQPQHF. CDR3 DNA sequence: TGTGCCAGCAGTACAGGGACCGGCAATCAGCCCCAGCATTTT.

This chain uses TRBV27 with TRBJ1-2, with TRBD1 matching 9 bases. The ends lost 4 bases at V and 5 bases at J; junction bases unmatched: 5. CDR1 and CDR2 (germline): MNHEY, SMNVEV (reference sequence). The CDR3 length is 14 residues. The CDR3: CASSSHGTGYGYTF. CDR3 DNA: TGTGCCAGCAGTTCCCATGGGACAGGGTATGGCTACACCTTC.

J is TRBJ2-1 and V is TRBV5-4, with TRBD2 identical over 8 bases. V shed 1 base, J shed 3 bases, and the junction held 3 bases outside the gene matches. Germline assignment: CDR1 SGHNT and CDR2 YYREEE (reference sequence). CDR3 length: 15 amino acids. In DNA form, the CDR3 reads TGTGCCAGCAGCTTGCCAGCGGGAGACTACAATGAGCAGTTCTTC. It specifies CASSLPAGDYNEQFF.

This chain connects TRBV30 to TRBJ2-5; 9 bases are a match to TRBD2. This CDR3 is 14 amino acids long. Germline V gene lookup returns CDR1 GTSNPN and CDR2 SVGIG (reference sequence). The CDR3 coding sequence is TGTGCAAGGGCTAGCGGGATGAACCAAGAGACCCAGTACTTC. Amino acids: CARASGMNQETQYF.

This clone was detected only once. J is TRBJ1-5 and V is TRBV30; tentatively, D is TRBD1 (6 bases). This CDR3 is 16 amino acids long. V lost 0 bases, J lost 3 bases, and 15 bases lay in between. Germline V CDR1 and CDR2: GTSNPN, SVGIG (reference sequence). DNA of the CDR3: TGTGCCTGGAGTGTAAGGGCAGGGGTATACAATCAGCCCCAGCATTTT. This codes for CAWSVRAGVYNQPQHF.

This chain's CDR3 is CARAGAGESSYEQYF. Here the CDR3 DNA reads TGTGCCCGGGCGGGGGCGGGAGAGAGTTCCTACGAGCAGTACTTC. This sequence joins TRBV27 and TRBJ2-7; D may be TRBD2 (7 bases). The CDR3 has 15 residues. Germline V gene data show CDR1 as MNHEY and CDR2 as SMNVEV (reference sequence). V dropped 11 bases and J dropped 1 base, with 21 bases sitting between them.

The sample holds one count of this clone. The chain is built from TRBV28 and TRBJ2-2; D is possibly TRBD1 (6 bases). V shed 3 bases and J shed 0 bases, with 11 bases lying between them. Germline loops: CDR1 MDHEN, CDR2 SYDVKM. This CDR3 comprises 16 residues. CDR3 sequence reads: CASSLLGTSNTGELFF. The CDR3 region has the DNA TGTGCCAGCAGTTTGTTGGGGACATCGAACACCGGGGAGCTGTTTTTT.

The table lists this clone with a count of one. The rearrangement links TRBV9 to TRBJ2-7; perhaps TRBD2 as D (6 bases). The germline CDR1 and CDR2 sequences are SGDLS and YYNGEE. The ends were cut back, 4 bases at V and 6 bases at J, with 20 bases in the middle. There are 15 residues in the CDR3. Here the CDR3 DNA reads TGTGCCAGCAGCCCTAACCCGGGACTTCCCTCCGAGCAGTACTTC. It is translated as CASSPNPGLPSEQYF.

Notes on this clone: Other nucleotide sequences in the sample specify the same CDR3. This rearrangement joins TRBV6-1 to TRBJ2-3; TRBD2 matches 11 bases. With 2 bases clipped from V and 6 bases from J, the junction kept 4 bases outside the gene matches. The CDR3 covers 15 residues. The germline V gene encodes CDR1 MNHNS and CDR2 SASEGT. CDR3 bases: TGTGCCAGCAGTGAATTAGCGGGAGGGCCGGATACGCAGTATTTT. Protein product: CASSELAGGPDTQYF.

This sequence joins TRBV11-1 and TRBJ2-5, with D hard to call. V dropped 5 bases and J dropped 2 bases, with 3 bases sitting between them. Germline CDR1 is SGHAT and CDR2 is FQDESV (reference sequence). This CDR3 is built from 11 residues. The CDR3 region is CASSHQETQYF. In nucleotides, the CDR3 is TGTGCCAGCAGCCATCAAGAGACCCAGTACTTC.

CDR3 coding DNA: TGTGCCAGCAGTTTAAATTCGCGGCCTAGCACAGATACGCAGTATTTT. This sequence encodes CASSLNSRPSTDTQYF. The chain combines TRBV27 with TRBJ2-3; D unresolved. Trimming took off 2 bases at V and 0 bases at J, with 12 bases between the two ends. There are 16 residues in the CDR3. CDR1 and CDR2 (germline): MNHEY, SMNVEV (reference sequence).

This chain connects TRBV30 to TRBJ2-2; D call uncertain. The CDR3 covers 13 residues. Per germline, CDR1 GTSNPN and CDR2 SVGIG (reference sequence). The V end was cut by 3 bases, the J end by 1 base, with 6 bases between. CDR3 protein: CAWRAQNTGELFF. DNA of the CDR3: TGTGCCTGGAGAGCCCAGAACACCGGGGAGCTGTTTTTT.

This clone was seen more than once but under ten times. The chain recombines TRBV19 with TRBJ2-2; TRBD1 matches 10 bases. Germline lookup yields CDR1 LNHDA and CDR2 SQIVND (reference sequence). The length of the CDR3 is 14 residues. Trimming removed 10 bases from V and 1 base from J; junction bases left unmatched: 3. Here the CDR3 reads CATWDRGNTGELFF. CDR3 DNA: TGTGCCACCTGGGACAGGGGGAACACCGGGGAGCTGTTTTTT.

This clone was observed once. The chain carries TRBV28 and TRBJ1-5; D ambiguous. The CDR3 extends over 12 amino acids. V lost 8 bases, J lost 5 bases, and 10 bases lay in between. Germline CDR1 and CDR2: MDHEN and SYDVKM. The CDR3 here is CASREGDQPQHF. For the CDR3, the DNA is TGTGCCAGCCGGGAGGGAGATCAGCCCCAGCATTTT.

This clone appeared a few times. The chain carries TRBV6-5 and TRBJ2-7; TRBD1 matches at 10 bases. Germline lookup yields CDR1 MNHEY and CDR2 SVGAGI. This CDR3 is 12 amino acids long. J gave up 6 bases and V 10 bases, and 6 bases lay outside the gene matches. In DNA form, the CDR3 reads TGTGCCACTTGGACAGGGGGGCCCGAGCAGTACTTC. It encodes CATWTGGPEQYF.

This clone was seen a few times. The V gene is TRBV5-1, the J gene TRBJ2-2, with TRBD1 matching over 11 bases. The germline V gene has CDR1 SGHRS and CDR2 YFSETQ. There are 17 residues in the CDR3. V shed 3 bases, J shed 7 bases, and the junction held 11 bases outside the gene matches. As DNA, the CDR3 is TGCGCCAGCAGCTCACTACCGGGACAGGGGGGACTCGGGGAGCTGTTTTTT. This sequence encodes CASSSLPGQGGLGELFF.

The rearrangement joins TRBV21-1 to TRBJ1-2. TRBV21-1 corresponds to a pseudogene. The CDR3 spans 16 residues. Written as DNA, the CDR3 is TGTGCCAGCAGCATCCGGGGAGGTACGGGTTTCTATGGCTACACCTTC. Translating gives CASSIRGGTGFYGYTF.

This chain links TRBV19 with TRBJ1-4, with a possible D match to TRBD1 (5 bases). The germline V gene has CDR1 LNHDA and CDR2 SQIVND (reference sequence). The CDR3 is made up of 17 amino acids. V was cut by 4 bases and J by 3 bases, with 18 bases left in between. The DNA of the CDR3 is TGTGCCAGTAGTAACCACCGGGACCCGGGGGCTAATGAAAAACTGTTTTTT. It yields the protein CASSNHRDPGANEKLFF.

The chain recombines TRBV6-5 with TRBJ2-1, with D perhaps matching TRBD2 (5 bases). The CDR3 runs to 13 residues. V was cut by 0 bases and J by 8 bases, with 8 bases left in between. The germline CDR1 and CDR2 sequences are MNHEY and SVGAGI. CDR3 region: CASSYSRGHEQFF. The CDR3 nucleotides are TGTGCCAGCAGTTACTCCCGAGGGCATGAGCAGTTCTTC.